Below, 13 T cell receptor beta chains from the same sample are listed, as sequenced in a study of tumor and adjacent non-tumor tissue in lung cancer. No cell sorting was done before RNA was extracted from the tissue. A modified ARM-PCR protocol with three rounds of nested PCR amplified TCRbeta. TCRdb passed the multiplex PCR reads through MiXCR, listing each CDR3 protein once. The table lists over 85,000 distinct CDR3 sequences, roughly 84% of them singletons. Sequencing was done on a sample of lung tumor tissue. The origin of the receptors is a man aged 65-85 years with non-small cell lung cancer.

Regarding this clonotype: This CDR3 is missing its conserved last phenylalanine or tryptophan, likely due to a read error. V usage is TRBV5-5 and J usage is TRBJ1-1; D unresolved. This CDR3 is built from 13 residues. CDR1 and CDR2 from the germline V gene are SGHKS and YYEKEE (reference sequence). V was cut by 2 bases and J by 0 bases, with 5 bases left in between. The CDR3 sequence: CASSLGMNTEAFL. CDR3 nucleotides: TGTGCCAGCAGCTTAGGGATGAACACTGAAGCTTTCCTT.

Of note for this clonotype: One junction end disagrees with the germline gene, perhaps due to a read error. The chain couples TRBV6-2 or TRBV6-3 to TRBJ2-1; possible D gene TRBD2, 5 bases. The CDR3 sequence is 15 residues long. Germline V lookup: CDR1 MNHEY, CDR2 SVGEGT. The CDR3 coding sequence is TGTGCCAGCAGTCCGGAACTAGGCAATACCAATGAGCAACTCTTC. The encoded protein is CASSPELGNTNEQLF.

This clonotype has only one observation. As the CDR3 is not closed by the conserved phenylalanine or tryptophan, this likely results from a read error. This rearrangement joins TRBV6-5 to TRBJ2-7, with 7 bases that match TRBD2. The CDR3 is 15 residues long. CDR1 is MNHEY and CDR2 is SVGAGI in the germline V gene. CDR3 DNA sequence: TGTCCCGTCGGAAGGAGACTAGCAGGTTCTTACAAGCAGTACTTA. Amino acid sequence: CPVGRRLAGSYKQYL.

To note about this clonotype: A junction end diverges from the germline sequence, so it may reflect a read error. The chain combines TRBV5-1 with TRBJ2-7; D is unclear. CDR3 length equals 13 residues. Germline CDR1 SGHRS, CDR2 YFSETQ. In DNA form, the CDR3 reads TGCGCCGGCAGCTTGGATCTATCCTACGAGCAGTACTTC. This encodes CAGSLDLSYEQYF.

As concerns this clonotype: Relative to the germline gene, one junction end is altered; a read error may explain this. The rearrangement joins TRBV11-2 to TRBJ2-3; weak D call: TRBD1 (5 bases). The germline V gene encodes CDR1 SGHAT and CDR2 FQNNGV. This CDR3 has 14 amino acids. The CDR3 reads CASSLTPGSNTQNF. Written as DNA, the CDR3 is TGTGCCAGTAGCCTAACCCCAGGGTCAAATACGCAAAATTTT.

This clonotype is judged medium-sized. This chain links TRBV5-6 with TRBJ2-7; TRBD1 or TRBD2 may be the D gene (5 bases each). V was trimmed by 5 bases and J by 3 bases, leaving 9 bases between them. CDR3 length: 12 amino acids. The V gene's germline CDR1 is SGHDT and CDR2 YYEEEE. The CDR3 region is CASRLGVYEQYF. The DNA of the CDR3 is TGTGCCAGCAGACTAGGGGTCTACGAGCAGTACTTC.

Notes on this clonotype: A read error may account for a junction end that differs from germline. The chain links TRBV5-5 to TRBJ1-5; D is unclear. Germline V lookup: CDR1 SGHKS, CDR2 YYEKEE (reference sequence). The CDR3 is 14 residues long. DNA of the CDR3: TGTGCCAGCATCTTGCGGGCGCGGGGTCGGCCCCAGCATTTT. Translation gives CASILRARGRPQHF.

The rearrangement uses TRBV4-3 and TRBJ2-2; 9 bases agree with TRBD2. The CDR3 covers 18 residues. The V segment lost 0 bases and the J segment 9 bases; nucleotides outside the gene matches: 14. Germline CDR1 LGHNA, CDR2 YSLEER. The CDR3 coding sequence is TGCGCCAGCAGCCAAGAAGTCCTCCTAGCGGGAATGGGCAGGGAGCTGTTTTTT. This translates into CASSQEVLLAGMGRELFF.

Comment on this clonotype: A read error may produce the germline difference seen at one junction end. This chain connects TRBV28 to TRBJ2-2; 10 nucleotides line up with TRBD2. This CDR3 comprises 16 residues. The germline gives CDR1 MDHEN, CDR2 SYDVKM. CDR3 bases: TGTGCCAGCAGTGGGCTAGCGGGGGAGAACACCGGGGAGCTCTTTTTT. Its protein is CASSGLAGENTGELFF.

The CDR3 nucleotides are TGCGCCAGGAGAAGGGGCCAGGGCCTCTGTGGAAACACCATATATTTT. Translating it yields CARRRGQGLCGNTIYF. V usage is TRBV4-1 and J usage is TRBJ1-3; D possibly corresponds to TRBD1 (5 bases). The V gene lost 9 bases and the J gene lost 3 bases, with 21 bases spanning the gap. The CDR3 has 16 residues. Germline V gene data show CDR1 as MGHRA and CDR2 as YSYEKL.

With regard to this clonotype: A read error may explain this, as a much larger clone is one base away. The J gene is TRBJ2-3, the V gene TRBV28, with 8 bases matching TRBD2. The CDR3 extends over 16 amino acids. CDR1 is MDHEN and CDR2 is SYDVKM in the germline V gene. CDR3 protein: CASSFLSGSLSDMQNF. CDR3 DNA sequence: TGTGCCAGCAGTTTTCTGAGCGGGAGTTTGTCAGATATGCAGAATTTT.

This clonotype was picked up many times. This may come from a read error, since a much larger clone is one base off. This chain uses TRBV4-1 with TRBJ2-7; D not resolved. This CDR3 has 12 residues. Germline CDR1 MGHRA, CDR2 YSYEKL. Here the CDR3 reads CANSQSLHEQYF. Written as DNA, the CDR3 is TGCGCCAACAGCCAATCCTTACACGAGCAGTACTTC.

Concerning this clonotype: With a much larger clone just one base away, this may be a read error. The chain couples TRBV5-6 to TRBJ2-5; D is perhaps TRBD2 (5 bases). Per the germline V gene, CDR1 is SGHDT and CDR2 is YYEEEE. This CDR3 spans 11 amino acids. CDR3 sequence: CASSLRETQNF. The CDR3 nucleotides read TGTGCCAGCAGCTTGAGGGAGACCCAGAACTTC.